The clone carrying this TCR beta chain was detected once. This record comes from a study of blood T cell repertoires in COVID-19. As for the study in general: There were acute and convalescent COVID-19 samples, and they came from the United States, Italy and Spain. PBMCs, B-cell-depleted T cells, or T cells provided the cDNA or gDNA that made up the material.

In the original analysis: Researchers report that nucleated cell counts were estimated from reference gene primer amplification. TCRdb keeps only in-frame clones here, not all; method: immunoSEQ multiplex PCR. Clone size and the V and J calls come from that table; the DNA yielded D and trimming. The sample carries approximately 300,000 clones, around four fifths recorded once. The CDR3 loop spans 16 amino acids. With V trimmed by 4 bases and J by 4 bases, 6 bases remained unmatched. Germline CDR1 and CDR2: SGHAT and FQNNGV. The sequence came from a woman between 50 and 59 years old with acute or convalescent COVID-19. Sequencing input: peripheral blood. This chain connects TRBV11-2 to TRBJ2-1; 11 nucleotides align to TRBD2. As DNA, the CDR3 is TGTGCCAGCAGCTCCGGTGGACTAGCGGGTTACAATGAGCAGTTCTTC. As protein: CASSSGGLAGYNEQFF.